The 20 T cell receptor beta chains given below trace back to one sample, sequenced in a study of blood T cells in healthy people across ages. Then a second PCR, running about 7 to 11 cycles, was carried out with a sample-barcoded 5' primer and a J-beta primer mix. TCRdb used MiXCR to reprocess the 5' RACE reads, holding one entry per CDR3 protein. The table records 650,000 to 1,000,000 distinct CDR3 sequences, 35% to 40% of them present only once. Sequenced sample: blood. The source is a man younger than 35 in good health.

This clonotype was seen just once. The chain employs TRBV9 and TRBJ1-3; possible D gene TRBD1, 6 bases. Germline CDR1 and CDR2: SGDLS and YYNGEE. The CDR3 runs 17 residues. V was cut by 4 bases and J by 3 bases, with 20 bases left in between. The CDR3 DNA reads TGTGCCAGCAGCCCCATTACAGGGCTCGGAAATGGAAACACCATATATTTT. It yields the protein CASSPITGLGNGNTIYF.

This clonotype was observed a few times. Its ends do not fully match the called genes, so a read error is possible. The rearrangement links TRBV6-2 or TRBV6-3 to TRBJ1-1; D is undetermined. Germline values: CDR1 MNHEY, CDR2 SVGEGT. The CDR3 totals 12 residues. CDR3 residues: CANSRTAAEAFF. CDR3 sequence (DNA): TGTGCCAACAGTCGGACGGCGGCTGAAGCTTTCTTT.

This chain links TRBV12-3 or TRBV12-4 with TRBJ2-3; D is possibly TRBD2 (5 bases). Trimming shortened V by 7 bases and J by 2 bases, and 10 bases separated the two germline ends. The CDR3 runs to 13 residues. The chain's CDR3 is CASIRGSTDTQYF. In nucleotides, the CDR3 is TGTGCCAGCATACGGGGTTCCACAGATACGCAGTATTTT.

The chain employs TRBV15 and TRBJ2-5; D remains ambiguous. CDR1 and CDR2 from the germline V gene are LNHNV and YYDKDF (reference sequence). This CDR3 has 12 amino acids. The germline V and J ends were trimmed by 3 bases and 5 bases, with 7 bases remaining between them. The CDR3 nucleotides are TGTGCCACCAGCAGGGGGAAGGAGACCCAGTACTTC. Protein product: CATSRGKETQYF.

V gene TRBV6-6 combines with J gene TRBJ2-6, with 8 bases aligning to TRBD1. The CDR3 spans 16 residues. The V gene's germline CDR1 is MNHNY and CDR2 SVGAGI (reference sequence). Germline trimming cut 5 bases from V and 2 bases from J; bases unmatched to any gene: 5. The CDR3 sequence is CASSDQGAPGANVLTF. DNA for the CDR3: TGTGCCAGCAGTGACCAGGGGGCGCCTGGGGCCAACGTCCTGACTTTC.

This clonotype occurred a few times. The chain has TRBV5-1 and TRBJ1-1; weak D call: TRBD1 (5 bases). The length of the CDR3 is 13 residues. Trimming removed 0 bases from V and 6 bases from J, with 9 bases in between. The germline CDR1 and CDR2 sequences are SGHRS and YFSETQ. The CDR3 DNA reads TGCGCCAGCAGCTTGGCCCAAGGGGCTGAAGCTTTCTTT. The encoded protein is CASSLAQGAEAFF.

The chain recombines TRBV12-3 or TRBV12-4 with TRBJ2-2; D is undetermined. V was trimmed by 2 bases and J by 7 bases, leaving 5 bases between them. The CDR3 is made up of 12 amino acids. CDR3: CASSLSIGELFF. The CDR3 DNA is TGTGCCAGCAGTTTATCAATCGGGGAGCTGTTTTTT.

The J gene is TRBJ1-5, the V gene TRBV12-3 or TRBV12-4, with 7 bases matching TRBD1. Trimming cost V 3 bases and J 5 bases; bases outside gene matches: 13. The CDR3 totals 17 residues. CDR3 region: CASSFEGAGSLYQPQHF. CDR3 DNA: TGTGCCAGCAGTTTTGAGGGGGCGGGTTCCCTTTATCAGCCCCAGCATTTT.

A word on this clonotype: At one boundary the junction diverges from the germline segment, which might be a read error. This sequence joins TRBV12-3 or TRBV12-4 and TRBJ1-4, with D unclear. The CDR3 contains 14 residues. The CDR3 nucleotides are TGTGCCAGCCGGAGAACCCTCGGGTATGAAAAACCGTTTTTT. Amino acids: CASRRTLGYEKPFF.

This clonotype showed up just a few times. An end of the junction does not agree with germline; a read error may underlie this. The J gene is TRBJ1-5, the V gene TRBV12-3 or TRBV12-4; 8 bases fit TRBD1. The length of the CDR3 is 15 residues. The CDR3: CASGLSDRVKQPQHF. The CDR3 DNA sequence: TGTGCCAGCGGTTTATCGGACAGGGTAAAACAGCCCCAGCATTTT.

For this clonotype: This clone may be a read error of a much larger clone one base away. The genes are TRBV11-2 and TRBJ2-1; TRBD1 might be the D (5 bases). The CDR3 is made up of 15 amino acids. Germline-derived CDR1 and CDR2 are SGHAT and FQNNGV. V shed 5 bases and J shed 5 bases, with 16 bases lying between them. This CDR3 is CASSRGPLRDNEQFF. CDR3 DNA: TGTGCCAGCAGCCGTGGGCCCCTCAGGGACAATGAGCAGTTCTTC.

This clonotype was counted only a few times. V is TRBV12-3 or TRBV12-4 and J is TRBJ1-5, with TRBD1 matching over 8 bases. Losses at the gene ends were 6 bases for V and 6 bases for J; bases not matched to a gene: 7. The CDR3 is 14 residues long. This CDR3 is CASRVQGVGQPQHF. CDR3 bases: TGTGCCAGCAGAGTACAGGGGGTGGGTCAGCCCCAGCATTTT.

The rearrangement links TRBV6-2 or TRBV6-3 to TRBJ1-2; D uncertain. The germline V and J ends were trimmed by 6 bases and 2 bases, with 10 bases remaining between them. The CDR3 sequence is 13 residues long. Per the germline V gene, CDR1 is MNHEY and CDR2 is SVGEGT. CDR3 nucleotides: TGTGCCAGCAGCCGAGGACGGAACTATGGCTACACCTTC. Amino acids: CASSRGRNYGYTF.

The chain uses TRBV6-6 and TRBJ1-2, with D uncertain. This CDR3 is built from 12 residues. CDR1 and CDR2 from the germline V gene are MNHNY and SVGAGI (reference sequence). V lost 6 bases, J lost 7 bases, and 12 bases lay in between. The CDR3 region has the DNA TGTGCCAGCAGCCCCGGAGGATTTGGCTACACCTTC. It specifies CASSPGGFGYTF.

The CDR3 reads CASSRGTGVSCGYTF. CDR3 in DNA: TGCGCCAGCAGCCGAGGGACAGGGGTTTCCTGTGGCTACACCTTC. J is TRBJ1-2 and V is TRBV4-3, with TRBD1 matching 10 bases. V lost 4 bases to trimming and J lost 7 bases; unmatched junction nucleotides: 9. The CDR3 extends over 15 amino acids. CDR1 LGHNA and CDR2 YSLEER come from the germline V gene.

This clonotype was counted a few times. V and J are TRBV6-2 or TRBV6-3 and TRBJ2-1, with TRBD2 matching over 10 bases. With 2 bases clipped from V and 4 bases from J, the junction kept 8 bases outside the gene matches. The CDR3 totals 17 residues. CDR1 is MNHEY, CDR2 SVGEGT, per germline. Here the CDR3 DNA reads TGTGCCAGCAGTTACCTCTTCACTAGCGGGGAGTACAATGAGCAGTTCTTC. Translated, it gives CASSYLFTSGEYNEQFF.

This clonotype has more than one count but fewer than ten. The J gene is TRBJ2-7, the V gene TRBV5-1; 10 bases match TRBD2. Germline V gene sequence: CDR1 SGHRS, CDR2 YFSETQ. The CDR3 is 16 residues long. Losses at the gene ends were 4 bases for V and 4 bases for J; bases not matched to a gene: 11. The CDR3 spells CASSPAAGTSAYEQYF. The CDR3 region has the DNA TGCGCCAGCAGCCCCGCCGCCGGGACTAGCGCTTACGAGCAGTACTTC.

This sequence joins TRBV10-3 and TRBJ1-1, with 9 bases lining up with TRBD1. Germline trimming cut 4 bases from V and 3 bases from J; bases unmatched to any gene: 0. CDR1 is ENHRY and CDR2 is SYGVKD in the germline V gene. The CDR3 is 13 amino acids. CDR3 sequence (DNA): TGTGCCATCAGTGGGACAGGGGACACTGAAGCTTTCTTT. The encoded protein is CAISGTGDTEAFF.

Remarks on this clonotype: This may be a read error, as it is one base from a much larger clone. The V gene is TRBV5-1, the J gene TRBJ1-2; no firm D call. Trimming removed 8 bases from V and 13 bases from J, with 24 bases in between. The germline gives CDR1 SGHRS, CDR2 YFSETQ. The CDR3 runs 13 residues. The CDR3 bases are TGCGCCAGAAGCCGGGGAAGGCCCGAGACGGGCACCTTC. Protein sequence: CARSRGRPETGTF.

The V and J genes are TRBV6-1 and TRBJ1-6; perhaps TRBD1 as D (5 bases). V lost 5 bases to trimming and J lost 6 bases, with 14 bases between them. Germline V CDR1 and CDR2: MNHNS, SASEGT. This CDR3 has 15 amino acids. For the CDR3, the DNA is TGTGCCAGCAGTAACGGGGACGGCTTTAATTCACCCCTCCACTTT. Translation: CASSNGDGFNSPLHF.